This entry is about one T cell receptor (beta chain). The source of the sample is a study of blood T cell repertoires in COVID-19. As for the study in general: From the United States, Italy and Spain came samples of acute and convalescent COVID-19.

CDR1 is SGHAT, CDR2 FQNNGV, per germline. This CDR3 is 15 amino acids long. Deletions cut 1 base from V and 2 bases from J, with 10 bases between. The cohort comprised adults aged about 18 to 90 years residing in under 25 US areas. Methods used by the authors: Using reference gene primer amplification, nucleated cell counts were estimated. TCRdb's table, derived via immunoSEQ multiplex PCR, lists solely in-frame clones and lacks some. That table furnishes V, J and clone size, whereas the DNA furnished D and trimming. The repertoire holds roughly 350,000 clones, with more than 85% as singletons. The specimen was PBMCs or T cells enriched from blood (not recorded which). V and J are TRBV11-2 and TRBJ2-3, with D perhaps TRBD2 (6 bases). The clonotype originates from a woman between 25 and 40 years old who had recovered from COVID-19. The CDR3 DNA sequence: TGTGCCAGCAGCTTAGCGGGGGACTCCACAGATACGCAGTATTTT. It is translated as CASSLAGDSTDTQYF.